This TCR beta chain emerged from a study of blood T cell repertoires in COVID-19. TCRdb's table, derived via immunoSEQ multiplex PCR, lists solely in-frame clones and lacks some. The sample shows fewer than 600,000 clones, approximately 90% of them seen only once. With regard to this clone: Its ends do not fully match the called genes, so a read error is possible.

CDR1 is SGHTA and CDR2 is FQGNSA in the germline V gene. This CDR3 has 14 amino acids. Enrolled through a virtual design, the participants were between about 18 and 100 years of age and came from about two dozen US areas. Participants reported their clinical history, and cohort assignment relied on those reports. Recovered status in Cohort 3 required two negative PCRs, clearance, or symptom resolution. The chain is built from TRBV7-2 and TRBJ1-2; 10 nucleotides agree with TRBD1. The material sequenced was PBMCs or T cells enriched from blood (not recorded which). The sequence was obtained from a woman aged 40 to 55 who had recovered from COVID-19. For the CDR3, the DNA is TGTGCCAGCAGCGTAGCCCCGGACAGGGGGGGCTACACCTTC. Protein: CASSVAPDRGGYTF.